A selection of T cell receptor beta chains follows, all from one sample in a study of T cells in Graves' hyperthyroidism and ophthalmopathy. MiXCR, run by TCRdb on the multiplex PCR reads, gives a single entry per CDR3 protein. The data hold more than 500,000 distinct CDR3 sequences, with 15% to 20% observed a single time. Material for sequencing was blood. All receptors derive from a woman aged 25 to 39 with Graves' hyperthyroidism. Both conserved end residues are part of each CDR3. A D gene is named only where the DNA matches it firmly. The size of a clone is reported for some rows only, either as once, few or many, or as a class for expanded clones.

TRBV11-2	-	TRBJ2-1	many	CASSLSGSEQFF	TGTGCCAGCAGCTTATCCGGGAGTGAGCAGTTCTTC
TRBV7-9	-	TRBJ2-7	few	CASSLNFSGTYSYEQYF	TGTGCCAGCAGCTTAAACTTCTCCGGGACGTACTCCTACGAGCAGTACTTC
TRBV6-5	-	TRBJ2-7	many	CASSYSSYYEQYF	TGTGCCAGCAGTTACTCGTCTTACTACGAGCAGTACTTC
TRBV7-2	-	TRBJ2-2	-	CASTQRTSTANTRELFF	TGTGCCAGCACCCAGAGAACCTCTACCGCGAACACCCGGGAGCTGTTTTTT
TRBV7-7	-	TRBJ2-3	-	CASSLGLGRRDTQYF	TGTGCTAGCAGCTTAGGATTGGGACGTCGGGATACGCAGTATTTT
TRBV25-1	-	TRBJ1-4	-	CASSEYRMSATNEKLFF	TGTGCCAGCAGTGAATACAGAATGAGCGCAACTAATGAAAAACTGTTTTTT
TRBV18	-	TRBJ2-7	many	CASSPGTEEYEQYF	TGTGCCAGCTCACCCGGGACTGAAGAATACGAGCAGTACTTC
TRBV29-1	-	TRBJ2-5	-	CSTRDQETQYF	TGCAGCACCAGAGACCAAGAGACCCAGTACTTC
TRBV2	-	TRBJ1-2	-	CASSRSPGGDNYGYTF	TGTGCCAGCAGCCGTAGCCCGGGGGGCGATAACTATGGCTACACCTTC
TRBV28	-	TRBJ1-5	many	CASSFTPGVSNQPQHF	TGTGCCAGCAGTTTTACCCCAGGGGTAAGCAATCAGCCCCAGCATTTT